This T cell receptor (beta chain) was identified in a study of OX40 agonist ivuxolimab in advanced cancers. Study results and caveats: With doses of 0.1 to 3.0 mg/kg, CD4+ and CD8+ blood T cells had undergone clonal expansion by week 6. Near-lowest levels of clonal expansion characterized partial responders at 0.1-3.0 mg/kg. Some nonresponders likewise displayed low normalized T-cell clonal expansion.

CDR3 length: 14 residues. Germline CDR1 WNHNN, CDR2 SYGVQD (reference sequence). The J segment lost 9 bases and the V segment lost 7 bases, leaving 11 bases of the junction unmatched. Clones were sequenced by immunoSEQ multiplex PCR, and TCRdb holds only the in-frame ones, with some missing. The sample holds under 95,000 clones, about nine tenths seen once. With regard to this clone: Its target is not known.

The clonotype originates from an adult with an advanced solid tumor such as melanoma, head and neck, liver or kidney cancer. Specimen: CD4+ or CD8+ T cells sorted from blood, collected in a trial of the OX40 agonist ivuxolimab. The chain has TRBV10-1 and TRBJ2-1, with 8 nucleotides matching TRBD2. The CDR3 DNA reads TGCGCCAGCAAAGCCGCTAGCGGGTTTGGTGAGCAGTTCTTC. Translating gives CASKAASGFGEQFF.